The clone carrying this T cell receptor (beta chain) was found once. The CDR3 has 15 amino acids. In germline, CDR1 is SGHRS, CDR2 YFSETQ. Between the trimmed V and J ends, which lost 3 bases and 2 bases, there was a span of 12 bases. The protocol was immunoSEQ multiplex PCR, while the TCRdb copy is restricted to in-frame clones and leaves out a portion. The sample includes approximately 51,000 clones, roughly 94% of them seen just once. This specimen comes from a study of T cell changes during pregnancy in multiple sclerosis. The sequencing used CD4+ T cells from peripheral blood mononuclear cells, collected in the second trimester of pregnancy. This clonotype originated in a female donor with multiple sclerosis, enrolled in a pregnancy study. The rearrangement joins TRBV5-1 to TRBJ1-3, with a possible D match to TRBD1 (6 bases). CDR3 region: CASSSQTGAGNTIYF. For the CDR3, the DNA is TGCGCCAGCAGCTCCCAGACAGGAGCTGGAAACACCATATATTTT. Using reference TRBV5-1 and TRBJ1-3 for the parts outside the CDR3, the full variable domain is KAGVTQTPRYLIKTRGQQVTLSCSPISGHRSVSWYQQTPGQGLQFLFEYFSETQRNKGNFPGRFSGRQFSNSRSEMNVSTLELGDSALYLCASSSQTGAGNTIYFGEGSWLTVV.